Listed below are T cell receptor beta chains from one sample, sequenced in a study of T cells in Graves' hyperthyroidism and ophthalmopathy. One entry per CDR3 protein, called by TCRdb with MiXCR from the multiplex PCR reads. The sample has 350,000 to 450,000 distinct CDR3 sequences, around an eighth seen once. Input material: blood. The origin of the receptors is a man aged 50 to 60 with Graves' ophthalmopathy. The CDR3 runs from the conserved cysteine through the conserved F or W. Each record gives: J gene, D gene, clone size, V gene, CDR3 protein, CDR3 DNA. A D gene is named only where the DNA matches it firmly. Some rows mark clone size as missing; the rest say once, few, many or name a class of expanded clone.

j_call: TRBJ2-5; d_call: TRBD2; clone_size: many; v_call: TRBV5-1; cdr3_aa: CASSDLSGKGQETQYF; cdr3_nt: TGCGCCAGCAGCGATCTAAGCGGGAAGGGGCAAGAGACCCAGTACTTC
j_call: TRBJ2-3; d_call: TRBD2; clone_size: many; v_call: TRBV5-1; cdr3_aa: CASSWGTSGTSTDTQYF; cdr3_nt: TGCGCCAGCAGCTGGGGGACTAGCGGGACTAGCACAGATACGCAGTATTTT
j_call: TRBJ1-2; d_call: .; clone_size: .; v_call: TRBV19; cdr3_aa: CASSIKGGYTF; cdr3_nt: TGTGCCAGTAGTATAAAAGGCGGCTACACCTTC
j_call: TRBJ2-7; d_call: .; clone_size: .; v_call: TRBV3-1; cdr3_aa: CASSHLRPGGPVLTGYEQYF; cdr3_nt: TGTGCCAGCAGCCACCTGAGGCCAGGGGGGCCAGTTCTGACGGGTTACGAGCAGTACTTC
j_call: TRBJ2-6; d_call: .; clone_size: many; v_call: TRBV6-1; cdr3_aa: CASTGPWGFGANVLTF; cdr3_nt: TGTGCCAGCACCGGCCCTTGGGGGTTTGGGGCCAACGTCCTGACTTTC
j_call: TRBJ1-1; d_call: .; clone_size: many; v_call: TRBV18; cdr3_aa: CASFRHMNTEAFF; cdr3_nt: TGTGCCAGCTTTCGACACATGAACACTGAAGCTTTCTTT
j_call: TRBJ2-1; d_call: TRBD2; clone_size: few; v_call: TRBV7-8; cdr3_aa: CASSLTPAGGISSYNEQFF; cdr3_nt: TGTGCCAGCAGCTTAACCCCCGCGGGAGGAATAAGCTCCTACAATGAGCAGTTCTTC
j_call: TRBJ1-5; d_call: .; clone_size: few; v_call: TRBV20-1; cdr3_aa: CSARLLGQPYQPQHF; cdr3_nt: TGCAGTGCTAGGCTACTTGGACAGCCGTATCAGCCCCAGCATTTT
j_call: TRBJ2-7; d_call: TRBD1; clone_size: few; v_call: TRBV30; cdr3_aa: CAWRGTVNEQYF; cdr3_nt: TGTGCCTGGAGGGGGACAGTTAACGAGCAGTACTTC
j_call: TRBJ2-7; d_call: TRBD1; clone_size: many; v_call: TRBV6-1; cdr3_aa: CASSLLGQGGEQYF; cdr3_nt: TGTGCCAGCAGCCTACTGGGACAGGGGGGCGAGCAGTACTTC
j_call: TRBJ2-7; d_call: .; clone_size: .; v_call: TRBV3-1; cdr3_aa: CASSQGQVYEQYF; cdr3_nt: TGTGCCAGCAGCCAAGGACAGGTCTACGAGCAGTACTTC
j_call: TRBJ1-5; d_call: .; clone_size: .; v_call: TRBV7-9; cdr3_aa: CASSFTGSRQPQHF; cdr3_nt: TGTGCCAGCAGCTTCACAGGGTCGCGGCAGCCCCAGCATTTT
j_call: TRBJ2-1; d_call: TRBD2; clone_size: many; v_call: TRBV11-2; cdr3_aa: CASSSSQTGSGRSNEQFF; cdr3_nt: TGTGCCAGCAGCTCCTCTCAAACGGGTAGCGGGAGGAGCAATGAGCAGTTCTTC
j_call: TRBJ2-2; d_call: TRBD2; clone_size: .; v_call: TRBV29-1; cdr3_aa: CSVKIGREWRELFF; cdr3_nt: TGCAGCGTAAAAATCGGGCGGGAGTGGCGGGAGCTGTTTTTT
j_call: TRBJ1-2; d_call: .; clone_size: few; v_call: TRBV6-2/TRBV6-3; cdr3_aa: CASSYQPYGYTF; cdr3_nt: TGTGCCAGCAGTTACCAGCCATATGGCTACACCTTC
j_call: TRBJ2-7; d_call: .; clone_size: many; v_call: TRBV3-1; cdr3_aa: CASSQDRAVGGEQYF; cdr3_nt: TGTGCCAGCAGCCAAGATCGGGCGGTGGGGGGCGAGCAGTACTTC
j_call: TRBJ2-2; d_call: TRBD1; clone_size: many; v_call: TRBV7-3; cdr3_aa: CASSQDRGNTGELFF; cdr3_nt: TGTGCCAGCAGCCAAGACAGGGGGAACACCGGGGAGCTGTTTTTT
j_call: TRBJ1-1; d_call: .; clone_size: many; v_call: TRBV20-1; cdr3_aa: CSASGQNTEAFF; cdr3_nt: TGCAGTGCCTCTGGACAAAACACTGAAGCTTTCTTT
j_call: TRBJ2-7; d_call: TRBD2; clone_size: many; v_call: TRBV20-1; cdr3_aa: CSGTSGLTYEQYF; cdr3_nt: TGCAGTGGAACTAGCGGGCTAACCTACGAGCAGTACTTC
j_call: TRBJ2-1; d_call: .; clone_size: few; v_call: TRBV20-1; cdr3_aa: CSVRGRSYNEQFF; cdr3_nt: TGCAGTGTTCGGGGGCGCTCCTACAATGAGCAGTTCTTC
j_call: TRBJ2-3; d_call: TRBD2; clone_size: many; v_call: TRBV2; cdr3_aa: CASSDGLAGGWIPDTQYF; cdr3_nt: TGTGCCAGCAGTGATGGACTAGCGGGAGGTTGGATCCCGGATACGCAGTATTTT
j_call: TRBJ2-2; d_call: .; clone_size: .; v_call: TRBV20-1; cdr3_aa: CSAARGPDGELFF; cdr3_nt: TGCAGTGCCGCCCGAGGTCCCGACGGGGAGCTGTTTTTT
j_call: TRBJ2-5; d_call: .; clone_size: many; v_call: TRBV11-2; cdr3_aa: CASSLDVGMETQYF; cdr3_nt: TGTGCCAGCAGCTTGGATGTAGGGATGGAGACCCAGTACTTC
j_call: TRBJ1-2; d_call: .; clone_size: many; v_call: TRBV3-1; cdr3_aa: CASSQDTGYNGYTF; cdr3_nt: TGTGCCAGCAGCCAAGATACGGGGTACAATGGCTACACCTTC
j_call: TRBJ1-4; d_call: .; clone_size: .; v_call: TRBV6-1; cdr3_aa: CASSESGGDNKKLFF; cdr3_nt: TGTGCCAGCAGTGAATCTGGGGGAGATAATAAAAAACTGTTTTTT
j_call: TRBJ1-2; d_call: TRBD1; clone_size: .; v_call: TRBV14; cdr3_aa: CASSETGGRSYGYTF; cdr3_nt: TGTGCCAGCAGCGAGACAGGGGGCCGTAGCTATGGCTACACCTTC
j_call: TRBJ2-1; d_call: TRBD2; clone_size: many; v_call: TRBV28; cdr3_aa: CASSLGTIAFDEQFF; cdr3_nt: TGTGCCAGCAGTTTGGGGACTATAGCTTTCGATGAGCAGTTCTTC
j_call: TRBJ2-7; d_call: .; clone_size: once; v_call: TRBV7-2; cdr3_aa: CASSLTGTRTNEQYF; cdr3_nt: TGTGCCAGCAGCTTAACCGGGACTCGGACGAACGAGCAGTACTTC
j_call: TRBJ1-1; d_call: .; clone_size: .; v_call: TRBV20-1; cdr3_aa: CSAREPGQLNTEAFF; cdr3_nt: TGCAGTGCTAGAGAGCCGGGACAATTGAACACTGAAGCTTTCTTT
j_call: TRBJ2-7; d_call: .; clone_size: many; v_call: TRBV28; cdr3_aa: CASSPTRGKEYF; cdr3_nt: TGTGCCAGCAGCCCTACTAGGGGTAAGGAGTACTTC
j_call: TRBJ2-7; d_call: TRBD2; clone_size: few; v_call: TRBV6-1; cdr3_aa: CASRLLAGGNEQYF; cdr3_nt: TGTGCCAGCAGACTACTAGCGGGAGGGAACGAGCAGTACTTC
j_call: TRBJ1-5; d_call: .; clone_size: many; v_call: TRBV30; cdr3_aa: CASKDSNQPQHF; cdr3_nt: TGTGCCTCTAAAGATAGCAATCAGCCCCAGCATTTT
j_call: TRBJ2-1; d_call: TRBD1; clone_size: .; v_call: TRBV19; cdr3_aa: CASNPDRVANEQFF; cdr3_nt: TGTGCCAGTAATCCGGACAGGGTGGCAAATGAGCAGTTCTTC
j_call: TRBJ2-2; d_call: TRBD2; clone_size: .; v_call: TRBV29-1; cdr3_aa: CSVDSGSYTGELFF; cdr3_nt: TGCAGCGTTGATAGCGGGAGTTATACCGGGGAGCTGTTTTTT
j_call: TRBJ2-5; d_call: TRBD2; clone_size: many; v_call: TRBV19; cdr3_aa: CASSIPLVAGERQETQYF; cdr3_nt: TGTGCCAGTAGTATCCCCCTAGTAGCGGGAGAGAGACAAGAGACCCAGTACTTC
j_call: TRBJ1-1; d_call: .; clone_size: many; v_call: TRBV19; cdr3_aa: CASRRGAILNTEAFF; cdr3_nt: TGTGCCAGTAGAAGGGGGGCGATACTAAACACTGAAGCTTTCTTT
j_call: TRBJ1-1; d_call: .; clone_size: .; v_call: TRBV11-2; cdr3_aa: CASSPSRMNTEAFF; cdr3_nt: TGTGCCAGCAGCCCCTCCAGGATGAACACTGAAGCTTTCTTT